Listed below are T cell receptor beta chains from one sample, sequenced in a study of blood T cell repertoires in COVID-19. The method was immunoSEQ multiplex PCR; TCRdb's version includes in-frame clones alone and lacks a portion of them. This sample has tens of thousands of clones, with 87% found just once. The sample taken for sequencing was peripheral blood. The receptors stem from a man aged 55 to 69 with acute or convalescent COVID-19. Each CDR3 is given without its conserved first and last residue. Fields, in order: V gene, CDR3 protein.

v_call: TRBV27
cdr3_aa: ASSLFIGGGTQY

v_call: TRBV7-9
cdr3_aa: ASSLQGATNEKLF

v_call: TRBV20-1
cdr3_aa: SASLAGTMNTEAF

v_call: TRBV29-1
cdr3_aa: SVPGSSGYGYT

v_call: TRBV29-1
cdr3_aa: SVETGGNTIY

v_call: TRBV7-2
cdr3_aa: ASSLYRAGTGYT

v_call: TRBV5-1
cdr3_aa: ASSWSGGQNNEQF

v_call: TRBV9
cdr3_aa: ASTVGAGSGTEAF

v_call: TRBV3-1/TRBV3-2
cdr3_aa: ASSLGTNYGYT

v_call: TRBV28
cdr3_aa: ASSFSGTGELF

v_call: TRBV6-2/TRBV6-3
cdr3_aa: ASSYGRYYMNTEAF

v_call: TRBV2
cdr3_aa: ASSERGLAGGPGTDTQY

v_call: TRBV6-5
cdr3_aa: ASARDTSQETQY

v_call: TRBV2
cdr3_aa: ASSEGRSQETQY

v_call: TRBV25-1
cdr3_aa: ASSEGIGSYGYT